One and the same sample provided the 10 T cell receptor beta chains below, sequenced in a study of CXCR4 blockade with PD-1 therapy in pancreatic cancer. Only in-frame clones appear in the TCRdb table, and some are missing; sequencing was by immunoSEQ multiplex PCR. Of roughly 15,000 clones in the sample, 72% were seen once. Material for sequencing was tumor tissue. These receptors were taken from a human donor with pancreatic ductal adenocarcinoma.

This clone was detected a few times. This rearrangement joins TRBV19 to TRBJ1-1, with D perhaps matching TRBD1 (5 bases). V was trimmed by 6 bases and J by 4 bases, leaving 12 bases between them. There are 13 residues in the CDR3. The germline V gene encodes CDR1 LNHDA and CDR2 SQIVND (reference sequence). The CDR3 spells CASSAGLSTEAFF. DNA for the CDR3: TGTGCCAGTAGCGCAGGGTTGAGCACTGAAGCTTTCTTT.

This clone occurred a few times. The chain employs TRBV28 and TRBJ1-3; tentatively, D is TRBD1 (5 bases). V was shortened by 1 base and J by 1 base, with 11 bases between the two germline ends. Looked up from germline, CDR1 is MDHEN and CDR2 is SYDVKM. CDR3 length: 16 residues. CDR3 sequence: CASSLLGRESGNTIYF. For the CDR3, the DNA is TGTGCCAGCAGTTTATTGGGCAGGGAGTCTGGAAACACCATATATTTT.

The genes are TRBV6-7 and TRBJ2-2; TRBD2 agrees at 8 bases. TRBV6-7 is flagged as an ORF with uncertain function. The CDR3 length is 15 residues. After removal of 6 bases from V and 4 bases from J, the junction contained 7 bases not matched to a gene. The CDR3 DNA is TGTGCCAGCAGGTATAGCGGGACCGGCACCGGGGAGCTGTTTTTT. Its translation: CASRYSGTGTGELFF.

The chain couples TRBV25-1 to TRBJ2-2; D unresolved. CDR1 is MGHDK and CDR2 is SYGVNS in the germline V gene. CDR3 length equals 14 residues. Trimming removed 1 base at V and 0 bases at J, with 3 bases between. CDR3 DNA sequence: TGTGCCAGCAGTGAATGGCCGAACACCGGGGAGCTGTTTTTT. The encoded protein is CASSEWPNTGELFF.

The chain combines TRBV15 with TRBJ1-1, with a possible D match to TRBD1 (6 bases). Germline CDR1 and CDR2: LNHNV and YYDKDF (reference sequence). This CDR3 spans 16 amino acids. Trimming stripped 1 base from V and 1 base from J, with 13 bases between. The CDR3 is CATSRGGQLRNTEAFF. CDR3 nucleotides: TGTGCCACCAGCAGAGGCGGACAGCTTAGGAACACTGAAGCTTTCTTT.

For the CDR3, the DNA is TGTGCCAGCAGTCCCGGACAGAGAGGCACTGAAGCTTTCTTT. Translating it yields CASSPGQRGTEAFF. The chain has TRBV28 and TRBJ1-1; maybe TRBD1 (6 bases). Trimming cost V 5 bases and J 4 bases, with 14 bases left between them. Germline V gene data show CDR1 as MDHEN and CDR2 as SYDVKM. The CDR3 consists of 14 residues.

This clone was found a few times. DNA of the CDR3: TGCAGCGTTGATCAAGGGAACAATGAGCAGTTCTTC. Encoded protein: CSVDQGNNEQFF. This chain links TRBV29-1 with TRBJ2-1; D not certain. CDR3 length: 12 amino acids. Per the germline V gene, CDR1 is SQVTM and CDR2 is ANQGSEA. Trimming took off 3 bases at V and 5 bases at J, with 8 bases between the two ends.

This clone was observed a handful of times. The chain carries TRBV2 and TRBJ2-1; TRBD1 matches at 10 bases. V shed 2 bases and J 9 bases; nucleotides not matched to a gene: 4. There are 14 residues in the CDR3. Germline V gene sequence: CDR1 SNHLY, CDR2 FYNNEI. The CDR3 protein is CASSEQTGGGEQFF. CDR3 sequence (DNA): TGTGCCAGCAGTGAACAGACAGGGGGCGGTGAGCAGTTCTTC.

The chain couples TRBV19 to TRBJ2-5; TRBD2 aligns across 14 bases. The germline V gene encodes CDR1 LNHDA and CDR2 SQIVND (reference sequence). This CDR3 is 16 amino acids long. The V and J ends lost 4 bases and 4 bases, in that order; junction bases with no gene match: 5. For the CDR3, the DNA is TGTGCCAGTAGTAGAAGACTAGCGGGAGGGGGAGAGACCCAGTACTTC. Its protein product is CASSRRLAGGGETQYF.

This chain links TRBV19 with TRBJ2-5, with 10 bases fitting TRBD1. This CDR3 has 13 amino acids. Germline V gene data show CDR1 as LNHDA and CDR2 as SQIVND (reference sequence). V lost 6 bases, J lost 5 bases, and 3 bases stayed unmatched. The CDR3 nucleotides read TGTGCCAGTAGGACAGGGGGCCAGGAGACCCAGTACTTC. It is translated as CASRTGGQETQYF.